This TCR beta chain derives from a study of cytomegalovirus exposure and HLA in healthy donors (dated by TCRdb to about 2017). Study-level background: An earlier analysis of roughly 630 of the donors reported approximately 270 Gb of sequence data and 120 million or so unique TCR beta sequences from approximately 180 million T cells. Across approximately 420 genotyped donors of the cohort, an average of approximately 240,000 unique TCR beta nucleotide sequences per donor were sequenced, and around 19% of those sequences were non-productive. Along with the approximately 670-subject first cohort, a separate validation cohort of 120 different subjects was used. To study patterns of TCR occurrence, a later analysis re-analyzed previously published TCR beta repertoires from around 670 donors and added high-resolution HLA genotyping. Approximately 310 gigabases of sequencing data and approximately 80 million unique TCR sequences were included in an early release covering around 600 HLA-typed donors. HLA typing included class I and class II loci at four-digit resolution. In a later genetic analysis, genome-wide SNP genotypes for about 60% of the 666 donors were used, and that subset was treated as a discovery cohort. The T cell repertoires of under 700 subjects were profiled by immunosequencing and related to cytomegalovirus serostatus. To decide whether each TCR beta V gene segment behaved as functional or pseudogenic, an earlier analysis of some 600 of the donors relied on high-throughput TCR beta sequencing. Donor age, sex, ethnicity and CMV serostatus were compiled alongside the repertoire data. The study aimed to test whether cataloging public T cell receptors could reveal signatures of past pathogen exposure. To predict cytomegalovirus infection status, the study combined high-throughput TCR immunosequencing, statistical association of individual TCRs with disease status, and machine learning. Typing coverage varied by locus: roughly 620-640 donors for A, B, C, DRB1 and DQB1; approximately 520 for DQA1; more than 600 for DPA1; around 450 for DPB1. Among the roughly 410 genotyped donors, 75% to 90% belonged to the genetic ancestry cluster associated with self-reported Caucasian donors. Five DR-DQ haplotypes were handled as single units for association and clustering because linkage in the cohort was strong. All discovery cohort repertoires had been generated using a single sequencing platform. Rather than using new phenotypic data, the later analysis identified candidate immune exposures from TCR beta sequences and from how often those sequences occurred across donors. Overall study results and their limits: While some public TCRs were present in many individuals, most TCR sequences turned up only very rarely across donors. In this cohort, only TCR beta chains were sequenced, and detectable features were limited by the absence of alpha or paired-chain data. The earlier analysis of some 540 of the donors excluded about 16 rarely observed V segments, including chromosome 9 orphons, because counts were too low. Because HLA typing was unavailable for some donors at each locus, only the typed subset was used in association tests. Some IMGT-functional V segments, including TRBV6-2 and TRBV6-3, could not be distinguished by the 87-base-pair reads and were therefore excluded. A cluster of highly shared sequence variants was judged likely to be a technical artifact of the sequencing pipeline. In a later analysis, HLA-associated TCR beta chains were found to be more clonally expanded and to have lower generation probabilities than equally common non-associated chains. A later analysis found that most CMV-associated TCR beta chains appeared HLA-restricted, with HLA associations seemingly driven largely by CMV exposure. The classifier was reported to diagnose cytomegalovirus status with high specificity and sensitivity in both the original and validation cohorts. Roughly uniform sequencing depth across donors was assumed in presence/absence analyses, although this assumption may not hold. The only immune exposure information available for the cohort was CMV serostatus. In a later analysis, the rate of TCR association differed among HLA loci, with DRB1 alleles having the most associated TCRs and HLA-C alleles having the fewest. The study gave a list of 150 to 200 TCR beta chains associated with cytomegalovirus. In vitro tests confirmed that a few of the cytomegalovirus-associated TCR beta chains recognize cytomegalovirus antigens. A further reported finding was that TCR beta sequences accurately predicted the HLA-A and HLA-B alleles for most subjects in the first cohort. A later genetic analysis reported fewer N-insertions in productive TCRs among donors in an Asian-associated ancestry cluster than the approximately 700-donor mean. When HLA alleles, especially DR and DQ, strongly co-occurred, TCR associations were difficult to assign to individual alleles. In a later analysis, 16,951 TCR beta sequences were associated with specific HLA alleles at a false discovery rate of 0.05. The authors suggested that the approach could potentially be extended to other disease states and immunological phenotypes. Correlated functional status among segregating V segments might be attributable to linkage disequilibrium, but an unknown experimental factor could not be ruled out. A later analysis reported that several top co-occurrence clusters appeared linked to parvovirus B19, influenza, CMV and Epstein-Barr virus. In a later genetic analysis, a missense DCLRE1C variant was associated with V-gene and J-gene trimming of TCR beta chains, and the association was replicated in an independent cohort. Broadly in line with IMGT annotations, most TCR beta V segments showed up in productive rearrangements about 87% or about 30% of the time in an earlier analysis of approximately 640 of the donors.

Concerning this clone: Its antigen remains unidentified. One base away there is no much larger clone; base qualities are not given.

Including the terminal cysteine and phenylalanine, the CDR3 comprises 15 residues. The sequence is cut down to CDR3 DNA, 45 bases in frame from base 1. Via the germline V gene, CDR1 is SNHLY and CDR2 FYNNEI. The V end loses 0 bases and the J end loses 6 bases, and a stretch of 13 bases separates them. In total, around 600 healthy bone marrow donors made up the cohort. Cohort members were all nominally healthy when sampled, although unrecorded immune exposures were likely present. The donor was CMV seronegative and was included in the group of 352 seronegative cohort members. Each donor provided a peripheral blood sample, and peripheral blood mononuclear cells were used for TCR beta sequencing. Genomic DNA was extracted from the blood cell samples with the Qiagen DNeasy Blood Extraction Kit. Library preparation employed the immunoSEQ multiplex PCR assay. A mixture of 60 forward primers for TCR Vbeta segments and 13 reverse primers for TCR Jbeta segments was used in the multiplex PCR. The CDR3 region of rearranged TCR beta genes was amplified from genomic DNA with a multiplex PCR assay. On the Illumina HiSeq System, the amplified TCR beta libraries were sequenced as 87-base-pair reads. The original pipeline was this. In a later analysis, roughly 80 million unique TCR beta chains were counted across the 500 to 850 repertoires, and about 9.9 million of these chains were shared by at least two donors. Raw reads were error-corrected and collapsed into unique sequences with a nearest-neighbor algorithm that merged closely related sequences to remove PCR and sequencing errors. V, D and J gene segments were assigned by aligning CDR3 sequences to IMGT reference sequences. For a sequence to be retained, a match of at least six nucleotides to both a V gene segment and a J gene segment was required. Rearrangements were called productive when the CDR3 lacked stop codons and stayed in frame with V and J; all others were non-productive. CDR3 was defined by IMGT convention, running from the second conserved V-encoded cysteine to the conserved J-encoded phenylalanine. In an earlier analysis of around 600 of the donors, sequences lacking an unambiguous match to a single V gene segment were excluded. In an earlier analysis of several hundred of the donors, V segments were called functional above 56.7% productive rearrangements and were called segregating when the between-donor standard deviation exceeded 5%. To diagnose cytomegalovirus status from the catalog of TCR beta chain sequences, a statistical classification framework was built. In a later analysis, V and J genes were assigned by comparing TCR nucleotide sequences against IMGT/GENE-DB human TR gene sequences. In a later analysis, CDR3 sequences and most-parsimonious VDJ recombination scenarios were assigned using the TCRdist pipeline. In a later analysis, each TCR beta chain was defined by its CDR3 amino acid sequence together with its V-gene family, and reads lacking a unique V-gene family were excluded. A later analysis removed over 500 highly shared, low-generation-probability nucleotide sequences to deal with suspected cross-contamination and a sequencing artifact. A later analysis calculated a clonal expansion index for each public chain from normalized within-repertoire ranks of inferred template counts. In a later analysis, generation probabilities were computed using a VDJ recombination model fitted to out-of-frame rearrangements, and the results were checked against IGoR. In a later analysis, TCR-TCR, TCR-HLA and TCR-CMV co-occurrence was scored with hypergeometric tests, and a repertoire-size bias correction was applied to TCR pairs. A later analysis estimated false discovery rates by permuting HLA or CMV assignments 20 times. In a later analysis, co-occurring TCRs were grouped using DBSCAN, and TCRdist sequence similarity was added for clustering within HLA-allele-positive subsets. Repertoires with fewer than 30,000 or more than 120,000 public chains, plus five repertoires with anomalous nucleotide sharing, were excluded from co-occurrence clustering. TCRdb carries this immuneACCESS record with in-frame sequences only. Its versions omit some clonotypes, under half of them owing to an unresolved V gene in the studies checked, with the rest unexplained. V and J calls and clone size come straight from that table; D and trimming were deduced from the DNA. The sample records about 83,000 clones, less than 85% of which are singletons. The leading ten clones occupy about 4% of the sample.

The sequence is built from TRBV2 and TRBJ2-3; TRBD1 is possibly the D segment (5 matching bases). The TCR originated in a man in his fifties or sixties in good health and CMV-seronegative. The sequencing sample was made of PBMCs. The CDR3 is CASSEAGGAMDTQYF. The nucleotides are TGTGCCAGCAGTGAAGCGGGTGGGGCGATGGATACGCAGTATTTT.